What follows describes a single TCR beta chain. TCRdb re-called the RT-PCR reads with MiXCR, one entry per CDR3 protein. The table lists about a million distinct CDR3 sequences, roughly 18% of them singletons. The CDR3 extends over 13 amino acids. V shed 6 bases and J shed 7 bases, with 13 bases lying between them. The sample is drawn from a study of patients and donors after allogeneic stem cell transplantation. The source is a human donor who was either an allogeneic HSCT recipient or a stem cell or donor lymphocyte infusion donor (not recorded which). It is not recorded whose cells these are; they may come from a transplant donor. This rearrangement joins TRBV12-3 or TRBV12-4 to TRBJ1-5; possible D gene TRBD1, 5 bases. The sample was blood, either unsorted or a sorted T cell fraction (not recorded which). This CDR3 is CASSLSGAQPQHF. The CDR3 DNA sequence: TGTGCCAGCAGCCTTTCTGGGGCCCAGCCCCAGCATTTT.